A single sample gave rise to the 5 T cell receptor beta chains below, sequenced in a study of Ad26.COV2.S vaccination and SARS-CoV-2 variants. Measured with immunoSEQ multiplex PCR; TCRdb has only the in-frame clones, and not every one. The data contain about 410,000 clones, 92% of them seen just once; the ten biggest clones take up around 1.8%. Treatment defined: some 19 received Ad26.COV2.S at low or high dose, single or two shots; roughly 5 received placebo; per-sample allocation not given. Following the first vaccine or placebo injection, samples were taken on day 63. The sequencing used peripheral blood, collected in a trial of Ad26.COV2.S vaccine versus placebo. The receptors here all came from a person aged 18 to 65 who received the Ad26.COV2.S COVID-19 vaccine or a placebo.

This rearrangement joins TRBV6-4 to TRBJ1-6; 10 positions match TRBD1. V shed 4 bases, J shed 0 bases, and the junction held 12 bases outside the gene matches. CDR1 and CDR2 from the germline V gene are MRHNA and SNTAGT. This CDR3 is built from 20 residues. In DNA form, the CDR3 reads TGTGCCAGCAGTGGCCTTAGGGGACAGGGGATAAGCTCCTATAATTCACCCCTCCACTTT. Translating it yields CASSGLRGQGISSYNSPLHF.

The table lists this clone with a few counts. The chain uses TRBV29-1 and TRBJ1-4, with a weak D call TRBD1 (5 bases). With 7 bases removed from V and 1 base from J, the gap between germline ends came to 13 bases. The germline V gene encodes CDR1 SQVTM and CDR2 ANQGSEA. The CDR3 covers 14 residues. CDR3 sequence: CSAGDRGTNEKLFF. CDR3 nucleotides: TGCAGCGCTGGGGACCGGGGAACTAATGAAAAACTGTTTTTT.

The V and J genes are TRBV23-1 and TRBJ2-1; unclear D gene. TRBV23-1 has ORF status, its function being uncertain. V was trimmed by 0 bases and J by 5 bases, leaving 8 bases between them. The CDR3 length is 14 residues. The DNA for the CDR3 is TGCGCCAGCAGTCAATCAGCCCGTGACAATGAGCAGTTCTTC. Protein: CASSQSARDNEQFF.

Notes on this clone: The same CDR3 arises from other DNA sequences in this sample as well. V is TRBV5-1 and J is TRBJ2-1, with 11 bases that match TRBD2. V dropped 0 bases and J dropped 8; count of bases not matched to a gene: 4. CDR1 is SGHRS and CDR2 is YFSETQ in the germline V gene. The CDR3 runs 15 residues. The CDR3 DNA reads TGCGCCAGCAGCTTGGTAGCGGGGGGGCCCGATGAGCAGTTCTTC. It translates to CASSLVAGGPDEQFF.

J is TRBJ1-2 and V is TRBV7-2; a weak D match, TRBD1 (6 bases). V dropped 1 base and J dropped 2 bases, with 11 bases sitting between them. The CDR3 runs to 15 residues. Germline values: CDR1 SGHTA, CDR2 FQGNSA. In nucleotides, the CDR3 is TGTGCCAGCAGCTTAGGACATCAGGGGAACTATGGCTACACCTTC. This gives the protein CASSLGHQGNYGYTF. The full variable domain, with the rest looked up from reference TRBV7-2 and TRBJ1-2, is GAGVSQSPSNKVTEKGKDVELRCDPISGHTALYWYRQSLGQGLEFLIYFQGNSAPDKSGLPSDRFSAERTGGSVSTLTIQRTQQEDSAVYLCASSLGHQGNYGYTFGSGTRLTVV.